The sequence of this T cell receptor beta chain was determined in a study of cytomegalovirus exposure and HLA in healthy donors. PCR amplification relied on 60 Vbeta primers (plus 13 Jbeta primers). Repertoires were generated with immunoSEQ multiplex PCR, while TCRdb's copy carries only in-frame clones and drops some. The sample holds roughly 120,000 clones; 65% to 90% are singletons and the top ten take approximately 10%. This clone has only a few counts. Material for sequencing was PBMCs. The receptor's source is a male donor in good health and CMV-seropositive.

CDR3 protein: CASSLIPPSGFGYNEQFF. As DNA, the CDR3 is TGTGCCAGCAGTTTAATTCCCCCCTCGGGGTTCGGGTACAATGAGCAGTTCTTC. The chain uses TRBV27 and TRBJ2-1; D is perhaps TRBD2 (5 bases). This CDR3 is built from 18 residues. In germline, CDR1 is MNHEY, CDR2 SMNVEV (reference sequence). V lost 2 bases and J lost 4, with 21 bases in between.